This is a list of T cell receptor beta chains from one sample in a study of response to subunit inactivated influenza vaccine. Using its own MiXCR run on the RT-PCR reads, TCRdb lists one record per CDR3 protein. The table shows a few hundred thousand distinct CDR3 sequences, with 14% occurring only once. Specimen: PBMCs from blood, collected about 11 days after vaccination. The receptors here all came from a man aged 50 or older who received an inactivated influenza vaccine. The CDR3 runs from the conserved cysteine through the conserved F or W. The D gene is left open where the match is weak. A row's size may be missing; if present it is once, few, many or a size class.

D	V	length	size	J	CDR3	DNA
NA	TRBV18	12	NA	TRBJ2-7	CASSYDKDVQYF	TGTGCCAGCTCCTATGACAAGGATGTGCAGTACTTC
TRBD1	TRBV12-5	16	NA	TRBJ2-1	CASGLVVGQVYNEQFF	TGTGCTAGTGGTTTGGTAGTGGGACAGGTTTACAATGAGCAGTTCTTC
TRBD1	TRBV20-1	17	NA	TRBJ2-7	CSANFPRDRLETYEQYF	TGCAGTGCCAACTTTCCCCGGGACAGGTTAGAGACCTACGAGCAGTACTTC
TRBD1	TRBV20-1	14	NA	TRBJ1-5	CSARPGQGNQPQHF	TGCAGTGCTAGACCGGGACAGGGCAATCAGCCCCAGCATTTT
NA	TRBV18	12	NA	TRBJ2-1	CASSRSRDEQFF	TGTGCCAGCTCACGAAGTCGGGATGAGCAGTTCTTC
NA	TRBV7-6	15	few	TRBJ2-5	CASSSLSLPQETQYF	TGTGCCAGCAGCTCCCTCAGTCTTCCCCAAGAGACCCAGTACTTC
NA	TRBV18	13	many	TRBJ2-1	CASSPRFGDEQFF	TGTGCCAGCTCACCAAGATTCGGGGATGAGCAGTTCTTC
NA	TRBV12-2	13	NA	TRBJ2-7	CASRSGYSYEQYF	TGTGCAAGTCGCTCCGGGTACTCCTACGAGCAGTACTTC
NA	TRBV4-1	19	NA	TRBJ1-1	CASSQTDPRTGIMNTEAFF	TGCGCCAGCAGCCAAACCGATCCTCGTACAGGGATCATGAACACTGAAGCTTTCTTT
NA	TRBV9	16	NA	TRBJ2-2	CASSGRESRVTGELFF	TGTGCCAGCAGCGGACGGGAATCCAGGGTAACCGGGGAGCTGTTTTTT
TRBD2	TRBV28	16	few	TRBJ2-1	CASRLGTSGRLDEQFF	TGTGCCAGCAGATTAGGGACTAGCGGGAGATTGGATGAGCAGTTCTTC
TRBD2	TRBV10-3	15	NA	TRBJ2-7	CAISGGLAGSSEQYF	TGTGCCATCAGTGGGGGACTAGCGGGTTCCAGCGAGCAGTACTTC
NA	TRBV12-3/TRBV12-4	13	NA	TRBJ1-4	CASSYQGDEKLFF	TGTGCCAGCAGTTATCAAGGTGATGAAAAACTGTTTTTT
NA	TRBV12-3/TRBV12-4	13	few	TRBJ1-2	CASSFRDFRGYTF	TGTGCCAGCAGTTTCCGGGACTTCCGCGGCTACACCTTC
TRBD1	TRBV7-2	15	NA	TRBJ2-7	CASSLQPGQGYEQYF	TGTGCCAGCAGCTTACAACCGGGACAGGGGTACGAGCAGTACTTC
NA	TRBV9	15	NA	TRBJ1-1	CASSALTGHRTEAFF	TGTGCCAGCAGCGCACTAACAGGGCATAGGACTGAAGCTTTCTTT
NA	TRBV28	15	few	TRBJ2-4	CASSPPSLAKNIQYF	TGTGCCAGCAGTCCTCCGAGCTTAGCCAAAAACATTCAGTACTTC
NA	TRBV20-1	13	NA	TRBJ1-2	CSAKIQNRYGYTF	TGCAGTGCTAAGATACAGAATCGCTATGGCTACACCTTC
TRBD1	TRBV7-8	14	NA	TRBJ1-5	CASSKRDRAQPQHF	TGTGCCAGCAGCAAACGGGACAGGGCTCAGCCCCAGCATTTT
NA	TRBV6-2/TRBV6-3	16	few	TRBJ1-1	CASRASPGLRNTEAFF	TGTGCCAGCAGGGCAAGCCCGGGACTTCGGAACACTGAAGCTTTCTTT
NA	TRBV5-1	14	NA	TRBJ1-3	CASSPADPRNTIYF	TGCGCCAGCAGCCCCGCGGACCCTCGAAACACCATATATTTT
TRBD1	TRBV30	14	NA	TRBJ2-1	CAWSGTGFYNEQFF	TGTGCCTGGAGTGGGACAGGGTTCTACAATGAGCAGTTCTTC
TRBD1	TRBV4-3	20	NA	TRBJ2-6	CASSQDRAGTGGSGANVLTF	TGCGCCAGCAGCCAAGATAGGGCCGGGACAGGGGGCTCTGGGGCCAACGTCCTGACTTTC
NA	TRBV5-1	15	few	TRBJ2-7	CASSLVDQGRNEQYF	TGCGCCAGCAGCTTGGTAGATCAGGGGAGGAACGAGCAGTACTTC
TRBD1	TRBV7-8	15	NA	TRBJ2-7	CASSLASTGAYEQYF	TGTGCCAGCAGCTTAGCCTCAACAGGGGCCTACGAGCAGTACTTC
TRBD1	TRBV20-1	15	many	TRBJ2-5	CSAREPGQGQETQYF	TGCAGTGCTAGGGAGCCGGGACAGGGGCAAGAGACCCAGTACTTC
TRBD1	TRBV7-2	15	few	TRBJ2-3	CASSQQGAITDTQYF	TGTGCCAGCAGCCAACAGGGGGCGATCACAGATACGCAGTATTTT
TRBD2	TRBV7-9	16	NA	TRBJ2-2	CASSPRLASNTGELFF	TGTGCCAGCAGCCCCAGACTAGCTTCGAACACCGGGGAGCTGTTTTTT
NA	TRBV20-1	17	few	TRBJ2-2	CSARDLTGRVSTGELFF	TGCAGTGCTAGAGATCTGACCGGGAGAGTGTCTACCGGGGAGCTGTTTTTT
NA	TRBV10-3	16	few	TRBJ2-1	CAISESGGGAYNEQFF	TGTGCCATCAGTGAGTCGGGAGGGGGGGCATACAATGAGCAGTTCTTC
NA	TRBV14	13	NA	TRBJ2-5	CASSPQLPGTQYF	TGTGCCAGCAGCCCACAACTTCCGGGGACCCAGTACTTC
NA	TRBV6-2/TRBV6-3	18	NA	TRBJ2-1	CASSYSGLGISSYNEQFF	TGTGCCAGCAGTTACTCGGGCCTCGGGATAAGCTCCTACAATGAGCAGTTCTTC
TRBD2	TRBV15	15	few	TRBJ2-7	CATSSSSGRAFGQYF	TGTGCCACCAGCTCTTCTAGCGGGAGGGCGTTTGGGCAGTACTTC
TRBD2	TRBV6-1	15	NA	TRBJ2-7	CASSEGLAGTYEQYF	TGTGCCAGCAGCGAGGGACTAGCGGGAACTTACGAGCAGTACTTC
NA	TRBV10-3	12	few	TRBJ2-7	CAISENGYEQYF	TGTGCCATCAGTGAGAACGGGTACGAGCAGTACTTC
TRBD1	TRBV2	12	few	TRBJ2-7	CARGQGRNEQYF	TGTGCCAGGGGACAGGGCAGAAACGAGCAGTACTTC
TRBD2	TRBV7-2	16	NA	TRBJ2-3	CASSSLAGGSPDTQYF	TGTGCCAGCAGCTCTTTAGCGGGAGGGTCCCCAGATACGCAGTATTTT
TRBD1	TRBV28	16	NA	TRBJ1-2	CASSSIRDRVFLGYTF	TGTGCCAGCAGTTCAATACGGGACAGGGTATTTCTAGGCTACACCTTC
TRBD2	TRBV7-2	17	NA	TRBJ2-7	CASSLAELAGLAYEQYF	TGTGCCAGCAGCTTAGCCGAACTAGCGGGACTCGCCTACGAGCAGTACTTC
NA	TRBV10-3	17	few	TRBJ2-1	CAISPGQLSSTYNEQFF	TGTGCCATCAGTCCGGGACAATTGAGTTCGACCTACAATGAGCAGTTCTTC
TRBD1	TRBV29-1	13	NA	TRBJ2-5	CSVPAGGLETQYF	TGCAGCGTTCCAGCAGGGGGTCTAGAGACCCAGTACTTC
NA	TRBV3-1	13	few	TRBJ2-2	CASSHKLVGELFF	TGTGCCAGCAGCCATAAGCTAGTAGGGGAGCTGTTTTTT
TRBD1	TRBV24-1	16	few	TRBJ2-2	CATSDSRGRVTGELFF	TGTGCCACCAGTGATTCCAGGGGGCGGGTCACCGGGGAGCTGTTTTTT
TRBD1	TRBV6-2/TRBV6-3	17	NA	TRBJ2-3	CASSSRLDRKNTDTQYF	TGTGCCAGCAGTTCCCGCTTGGACAGGAAAAACACAGATACGCAGTATTTT
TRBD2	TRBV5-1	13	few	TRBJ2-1	CASRLATYNEQFF	TGCGCCAGTAGACTAGCGACCTACAATGAGCAGTTCTTC
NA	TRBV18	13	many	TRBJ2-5	CASSPGSQETQYF	TGTGCCAGCTCACCGGGCAGCCAAGAGACCCAGTACTTC
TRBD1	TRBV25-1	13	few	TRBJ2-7	CASSQTGAYEQYF	TGTGCCAGCAGCCAGACAGGGGCCTACGAGCAGTACTTC
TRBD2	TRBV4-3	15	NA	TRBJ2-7	CASTQALAGVNEQYF	TGCGCCAGCACCCAGGCCCTAGCGGGAGTCAACGAGCAGTACTTC
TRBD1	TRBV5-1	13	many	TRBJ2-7	CASSRGQTYEQYF	TGCGCCAGCAGCAGGGGACAGACCTACGAGCAGTACTTC
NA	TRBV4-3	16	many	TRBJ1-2	CASSQSSGRIDYGYTF	TGCGCCAGCAGCCAAAGTTCGGGGAGAATTGACTATGGCTACACCTTC
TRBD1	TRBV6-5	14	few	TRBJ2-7	CASSYPGTAYEQYF	TGTGCCAGCAGTTACCCCGGGACAGCCTACGAGCAGTACTTC
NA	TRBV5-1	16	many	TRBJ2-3	CASSLEGTGREDTQYF	TGCGCCAGCAGCTTGGAGGGGACCGGCCGGGAAGATACGCAGTATTTT